This TCR beta chain was sequenced for a study of vaccination effects on CD4 cells after COVID-19. Background on the study: Two-dose BNT162b2 or mRNA-1273 vaccination was given to participants.

Whole-study findings and limits: In convalescent patients, vaccine-induced clones largely differed from infection-induced clones. Marked clonal contraction was seen late after vaccination (in both infection- and vaccine-induced clones).

Sequencing used immunoSEQ multiplex PCR; TCRdb keeps in-frame clones, though not all of them. The sample includes about 45,000 clones, more than 60% of them seen just once. The CDR3 sequence is 15 residues long. Deletions cut 0 bases from V and 4 bases from J, with 12 bases between. The germline V gene encodes CDR1 SGDLS and CDR2 YYNGEE. With respect to this clone: What it binds is not known.

Antigen-specific CD4+ T cell clonotypes were called by their expansion after viral peptide-pool culture in ViraFEST. CD4+ T cell isolation took place after less than 13 days of culture. The person had PCR-confirmed SARS-CoV-2 infection between March and December 2020. V and J are TRBV9 and TRBJ2-3; a possible D gene is TRBD2 (5 bases). The input for sequencing was CD4+ T cells from PBMCs cultured with a peptide pool, taken before COVID-19 vaccination. This receptor was identified in a human donor who had a prior SARS-CoV-2 infection. The CDR3 loop reads CASSVAQMEADTQYF. The CDR3 bases are TGTGCCAGCAGCGTAGCTCAAATGGAGGCAGATACGCAGTATTTT.